Listed below are T cell receptor beta chains from one sample, sequenced in a study of blood T cell repertoires in COVID-19. TCRdb's table, derived via immunoSEQ multiplex PCR, lists solely in-frame clones and lacks some. The table has approximately 220,000 clones, 83% seen once. The sequenced sample was peripheral blood. The receptors were sampled from a woman in her thirties or forties with active or convalescent COVID-19. CDR3s include the opening cysteine and the closing phenylalanine or tryptophan. The D gene is left open where the match is weak. Clone size is shown for a subset of rows, as once, few, many or a class of expanded clone.

V: TRBV10-3
J: TRBJ2-3
D: TRBD2
size: .
CDR3: CAIAHLLAGGPTAPITDTQYF
DNA: TGTGCCATCGCTCATTTACTAGCGGGAGGACCTACCGCACCTATCACAGATACGCAGTATTTT

V: TRBV28
J: TRBJ2-1
D: TRBD2
size: .
CDR3: CASSIAGGRYNEQFF
DNA: TGTGCCAGCAGTATTGCGGGAGGGAGGTACAATGAGCAGTTCTTC

V: TRBV30
J: TRBJ1-5
D: TRBD1
size: .
CDR3: CAWSPPDRGLGNQPQHF
DNA: TGTGCCTGGAGTCCCCCGGACAGGGGTCTAGGAAATCAGCCCCAGCATTTT

V: TRBV24-1
J: TRBJ2-5
D: TRBD1
size: .
CDR3: CATSDPGQGAGETQYF
DNA: TGTGCCACCAGTGACCCGGGACAGGGGGCTGGGGAGACCCAGTACTTC

V: TRBV10-3
J: TRBJ2-1
D: TRBD2
size: .
CDR3: CATKSRITSGGKYNEQFF
DNA: TGTGCCACGAAGAGTAGGATTACTAGCGGGGGGAAATACAATGAGCAGTTCTTC

V: TRBV5-6
J: TRBJ2-3
D: .
size: .
CDR3: CASSNSGGSTDTQYF
DNA: TGTGCCAGCAGCAATAGCGGAGGAAGCACAGATACGCAGTATTTT

V: TRBV2
J: TRBJ1-2
D: .
size: few
CDR3: CASSDRSTPIYGYTF
DNA: TGTGCCAGCAGTGACCGTTCCACTCCGATTTATGGCTACACCTTC

V: TRBV25-1
J: TRBJ2-1
D: .
size: .
CDR3: CASSVPGNFYNEQFF
DNA: TGTGCCAGCAGTGTCCCAGGGAATTTCTACAATGAGCAGTTCTTC

V: TRBV5-1
J: TRBJ2-1
D: TRBD2
size: .
CDR3: CASSPQSGSPSYNEQFF
DNA: TGCGCCAGCAGCCCCCAGAGCGGGAGTCCTTCTTACAATGAGCAGTTCTTC

V: TRBV5-8
J: TRBJ2-7
D: TRBD2
size: .
CDR3: CASSLERAGGVSYEQYF
DNA: TGTGCCAGCAGCTTGGAGAGGGCGGGGGGAGTCTCCTACGAGCAGTACTTC

V: TRBV18
J: TRBJ1-5
D: .
size: .
CDR3: CASSPAQVNQPQHF
DNA: TGTGCCAGCTCACCGGCACAGGTCAATCAGCCCCAGCATTTT

V: TRBV28
J: TRBJ1-5
D: .
size: .
CDR3: CASTLGGQPQHF
DNA: TGTGCCAGCACCCTGGGGGGTCAGCCCCAGCATTTT

V: TRBV7-3
J: TRBJ1-6
D: .
size: .
CDR3: CASSPGTSHSPLHF
DNA: TGTGCCAGCAGCCCCGGGACATCCCATTCACCCCTCCACTTT

V: TRBV7-8
J: TRBJ1-1
D: .
size: .
CDR3: CASSFSLNTEAFF
DNA: TGTGCCAGCAGCTTTAGTTTGAACACTGAAGCTTTCTTT

V: TRBV28
J: TRBJ1-2
D: .
size: .
CDR3: CASEVGESNYGYTF
DNA: TGTGCCAGCGAGGTCGGGGAATCCAACTATGGCTACACCTTC

V: TRBV9
J: TRBJ2-2
D: .
size: .
CDR3: CASSVGAVDTGELFF
DNA: TGTGCCAGCAGCGTTGGGGCCGTGGACACCGGGGAGCTGTTTTTT

V: TRBV12-3/TRBV12-4
J: TRBJ1-1
D: .
size: .
CDR3: CASSSRDGTEAFF
DNA: TGTGCCAGCAGTTCACGGGATGGTACTGAAGCTTTCTTT

V: TRBV4-1
J: TRBJ1-2
D: TRBD1
size: .
CDR3: CASSRGTGQGSFYGYTF
DNA: TGCGCCAGCAGCCGAGGAACCGGACAGGGATCTTTCTATGGCTACACCTTC

V: TRBV27
J: TRBJ2-3
D: .
size: .
CDR3: CASSAPRGAGDTQYF
DNA: TGTGCCAGCAGTGCCCCCAGGGGGGCCGGGGATACGCAGTATTTT

V: TRBV6-5
J: TRBJ2-7
D: TRBD1
size: once
CDR3: CASRTGTETYEQYF
DNA: TGTGCCAGCAGGACCGGGACAGAAACTTACGAGCAGTACTTC

V: TRBV10-3
J: TRBJ2-5
D: .
size: .
CDR3: CAISVAAQETQYF
DNA: TGTGCCATCAGTGTGGCAGCGCAAGAGACCCAGTACTTC

V: TRBV21-1
J: TRBJ1-2
D: .
size: .
CDR3: CASSNGGAEVGWDYGYTF
DNA: TGTGCCAGCAGCAACGGAGGGGCAGAGGTTGGTTGGGACTATGGCTACACCTTC

V: TRBV27
J: TRBJ2-1
D: TRBD2
size: .
CDR3: CASSLSYPRGGRENNEQFF
DNA: TGTGCCAGCAGTTTATCTTATCCCCGGGGAGGGAGGGAGAACAATGAGCAGTTCTTC

V: TRBV2
J: TRBJ1-5
D: TRBD1
size: .
CDR3: CASSWDRGTNQPQHF
DNA: TGTGCCAGCAGCTGGGACAGGGGTACGAATCAGCCCCAGCATTTT

V: TRBV29-1
J: TRBJ2-3
D: .
size: .
CDR3: CSVEGGADTQYF
DNA: TGCAGCGTTGAAGGGGGAGCAGATACGCAGTATTTT

V: TRBV5-4
J: TRBJ2-7
D: .
size: .
CDR3: CASSPSSSDEQYF
DNA: TGTGCCAGCAGCCCCTCTAGCTCGGACGAGCAGTACTTC

V: TRBV25-1
J: TRBJ2-1
D: TRBD2
size: few
CDR3: CASSGGTSGITYNEQFF
DNA: TGTGCCAGCAGTGGGGGGACTAGCGGGATTACCTACAATGAGCAGTTCTTC

V: TRBV5-6
J: TRBJ2-3
D: .
size: .
CDR3: CASSSITGSTYTQYF
DNA: TGTGCCAGCAGCTCGATAACGGGGAGCACTTATACGCAGTATTTT

V: TRBV6-2/TRBV6-3
J: TRBJ2-5
D: TRBD2
size: .
CDR3: CASSYSSGGLETQYF
DNA: TGTGCCAGCAGTTATTCTAGCGGGGGCTTGGAGACCCAGTACTTC

V: TRBV11-2
J: TRBJ2-3
D: TRBD1
size: once
CDR3: CASSSYRGRADTQYF
DNA: TGTGCCAGCAGCTCATACAGGGGGCGTGCAGATACGCAGTATTTT

V: TRBV25-1
J: TRBJ2-5
D: TRBD2
size: .
CDR3: CASSEELAGGPGETQYF
DNA: TGTGCCAGCAGTGAGGAACTAGCGGGAGGGCCCGGGGAGACCCAGTACTTC

V: TRBV14
J: TRBJ1-2
D: .
size: .
CDR3: CASSQVYRYGYTF
DNA: TGTGCCAGCAGCCAAGTGTATAGATATGGCTACACCTTC

V: TRBV6-1
J: TRBJ2-1
D: TRBD2
size: .
CDR3: CASSEGLAGGYNEQFF
DNA: TGTGCCAGCAGTGAAGGACTAGCGGGAGGGTACAATGAGCAGTTCTTC

V: TRBV24-1
J: TRBJ1-5
D: TRBD1
size: .
CDR3: CATSEDRGNQPQHF
DNA: TGTGCCACCAGTGAAGACAGGGGGAATCAGCCCCAGCATTTT

V: TRBV24-1
J: TRBJ1-6
D: TRBD1
size: .
CDR3: CATSEGDRTTPLHF
DNA: TGTGCCACCAGTGAGGGGGACAGAACCACACCCCTCCACTTT

V: TRBV18
J: TRBJ2-3
D: TRBD1
size: .
CDR3: CASSSDRVGATDTQYF
DNA: TGTGCCAGCTCATCAGACAGGGTTGGGGCCACAGATACGCAGTATTTT

V: TRBV2
J: TRBJ1-5
D: TRBD1
size: .
CDR3: CASSARTGGGNQPQHF
DNA: TGTGCCAGCAGTGCACGGACAGGGGGAGGCAATCAGCCCCAGCATTTT

V: TRBV12-3/TRBV12-4
J: TRBJ2-3
D: TRBD1
size: .
CDR3: CASSSSTGGGQYF
DNA: TGTGCCAGCAGTTCCTCGACAGGGGGCGGGCAGTATTTT

V: TRBV28
J: TRBJ1-4
D: TRBD1
size: .
CDR3: CARAGTGTEKLFF
DNA: TGTGCCCGGGCCGGGACAGGTACCGAAAAACTGTTTTTT

V: TRBV7-3
J: TRBJ1-1
D: TRBD1
size: .
CDR3: CASSPRTGEAFF
DNA: TGTGCCAGCAGCCCCCGGACAGGCGAAGCTTTCTTT